Presented here are 9 T cell receptor beta chains from one specimen sequenced in a study of beta chain features in type 1 diabetes. Expressed TCRB transcripts were sequenced because the entire RNA isolate underwent reverse transcription. Generated by immunoSEQ multiplex PCR, the TCRdb table keeps only in-frame clones and is missing some. The table shows approximately 270,000 clones, with roughly 13% occurring only once. The antigens for these receptors are not known. General study points: Moderate but significant shortening of TCRB CDR3s was recorded in all four CD4+ subsets from Type 1 diabetes patients.

Sample: naive CD4+ T cells from blood. The receptors were gathered from a man aged 25-45 years with type 1 diabetes.

This clone was observed a handful of times. This chain connects TRBV25-1 to TRBJ1-2, with 7 bases fitting TRBD1. With V trimmed by 4 bases and J by 2 bases, 4 bases remained unmatched. In germline, CDR1 is MGHDK, CDR2 SYGVNS. This CDR3 spans 14 amino acids. The CDR3, as DNA: TGTGCCAGCAGTGGGGTACAGGGGAACTATGGCTACACCTTC. Amino acid sequence: CASSGVQGNYGYTF.

This clone was detected a few times. The rearrangement joins TRBV7-9 to TRBJ2-1; 10 bases fit TRBD2. This CDR3 contains 16 residues. The germline V gene has CDR1 SEHNR and CDR2 FQNEAQ (reference sequence). Trimming cost V 6 bases and J 4 bases; bases outside gene matches: 9. CDR3 DNA sequence: TGTGCCAGCAGTCAGACTACTAGCGGGGTTTACAATGAGCAGTTCTTC. Residues: CASSQTTSGVYNEQFF.

The J gene is TRBJ2-5, the V gene TRBV4-2, with D perhaps matching TRBD2 (6 bases). Germline V gene sequence: CDR1 LGHNA, CDR2 YNFKEQ. V lost 4 bases and J 1 base, leaving 13 bases between the germline ends. The CDR3 contains 15 residues. The DNA of the CDR3 is TGTGCCAGCAGCCCTCGGACGGGGGTCCAAGAGACCCAGTACTTC. It yields the protein CASSPRTGVQETQYF.

This CDR3 reads CASSPTRVVHEQYF. The CDR3 bases are TGTGCCAGCAGCCCTACTAGGGTCGTCCACGAGCAGTACTTC. V usage is TRBV28 and J usage is TRBJ2-7, with a possible D match to TRBD2 (5 bases). Per the germline V gene, CDR1 is MDHEN and CDR2 is SYDVKM. The CDR3 totals 14 residues. V lost 6 bases and J lost 5, with 17 bases in between.

The CDR3 nucleotides are TGTGCCACCAGGACGGGGGATCTGGGTGAAAAACTGTTTTTT. This gives the protein CATRTGDLGEKLFF. The gene calls are TRBV15 and TRBJ1-4; D possibly corresponds to TRBD1 (5 bases). The ends were cut back, 6 bases at V and 7 bases at J, with 15 bases in the middle. Germline CDR1 and CDR2: LNHNV and YYDKDF (reference sequence). This CDR3 spans 14 amino acids.

This chain joins TRBV7-6 and TRBJ2-7; a possible D gene is TRBD2 (6 bases). Germline V gene sequence: CDR1 SGHVS, CDR2 FNYEAQ. This CDR3 has 15 amino acids. V lost 5 bases and J lost 0, with 14 bases in between. CDR3 protein: CASSPVSGGSYEQYF. The CDR3 DNA reads TGTGCCAGCAGCCCTGTTTCCGGGGGCTCCTACGAGCAGTACTTC.

The J gene is TRBJ2-5, the V gene TRBV7-8; 10 bases map to TRBD1. Germline lookup yields CDR1 SGHVS and CDR2 FQNEAQ. The V segment lost 1 base and the J segment 4 bases; nucleotides outside the gene matches: 0. The CDR3 is 14 residues long. The DNA of the CDR3 is TGTGCCAGCAGCTTAGGGACAGGGGGAGAGACCCAGTACTTC. Protein sequence: CASSLGTGGETQYF.

This chain connects TRBV4-2 to TRBJ1-2; D remains ambiguous. Per germline, CDR1 LGHNA and CDR2 YNFKEQ. This CDR3 comprises 15 residues. V lost 0 bases to trimming and J lost 8 bases, with 16 bases between them. The CDR3 region is CASSQDWAGVEGYTF. CDR3 DNA: TGTGCCAGCAGCCAAGACTGGGCGGGTGTGGAGGGCTACACCTTC.

V and J are TRBV27 and TRBJ1-4, with TRBD1 as a possible D gene (5 bases). Trimming left V 5 bases short and J 7 bases short, with 14 bases between. The CDR3 is 14 residues long. Germline CDR1 and CDR2: MNHEY and SMNVEV (reference sequence). The CDR3 loop reads CASSIGLGGEKLFF. In nucleotides, the CDR3 is TGTGCCAGCAGTATAGGGCTGGGGGGTGAAAAACTGTTTTTT.